The 8 T cell receptor beta chains reported below all come from one sample, sequenced in a study of cytomegalovirus exposure and HLA in healthy donors. Primers for the PCR totalled 60 Vbeta and 13 Jbeta. TCRdb's table, derived via immunoSEQ multiplex PCR, lists solely in-frame clones and lacks some. Of about 99,000 clones listed, approximately 81% are singletons. Sequencing was performed on PBMCs. The receptors come from a male donor in good health and CMV-seropositive.

The chain joins TRBV27 to TRBJ1-2; no clear D gene. The CDR3 is 14 amino acids. Looked up from germline, CDR1 is MNHEY and CDR2 is SMNVEV (reference sequence). Trimming cost V 2 bases and J 4 bases, with 11 bases left between them. The CDR3 loop is CASSLTGLGYGYTF. The CDR3 DNA reads as TGTGCCAGCAGTTTAACGGGGTTAGGCTATGGCTACACCTTC.

As DNA, the CDR3 is TGTGCCAGCAGCTCTCGACAGGAAAGGTCCTACAATGAGCAGTTCTTC. Encoded protein: CASSSRQERSYNEQFF. The V and J genes are TRBV7-9 and TRBJ2-1; D is possibly TRBD1 (6 bases). The length of the CDR3 is 16 residues. V lost 4 bases and J 1 base, leaving 14 bases between the germline ends. The germline gives CDR1 SEHNR, CDR2 FQNEAQ (reference sequence).

The rearrangement links TRBV9 to TRBJ2-1, with 9 nucleotides matching TRBD2. CDR1 and CDR2 (germline): SGDLS, YYNGEE. The CDR3 extends over 17 amino acids. The trim removed 0 bases at V and 0 bases at J, leaving 4 bases unmatched. The CDR3 DNA follows: TGTGCCAGCAGCGTAGGAGGCGGGGGGGCCTCCTACAATGAGCAGTTCTTC. Translating gives CASSVGGGGASYNEQFF.

The V call is TRBV5-1, the J call TRBJ2-1, with D perhaps TRBD1 (5 bases). The ends were cut back, 0 bases at V and 9 bases at J, with 13 bases in the middle. Germline lookup yields CDR1 SGHRS and CDR2 YFSETQ. The CDR3 consists of 14 residues. This chain's CDR3 is CASSLASGIAEQFF. DNA of the CDR3: TGCGCCAGCAGCTTGGCCTCAGGGATCGCTGAGCAGTTCTTC.

The gene calls are TRBV5-3 and TRBJ1-2, with 12 bases identical to TRBD1. TRBV5-3 qualifies as an ORF whose function is uncertain. CDR3 length: 19 amino acids. Unmatched junction bases numbered 15, after V lost 1 base and J lost 5 bases. The CDR3 nucleotides read TGTGCCAGAAGCTTGAGTGGTGTAAGGGGACAGGGGGCATTTTATGGCTACACCTTC. It codes for CARSLSGVRGQGAFYGYTF.

V usage is TRBV4-1 and J usage is TRBJ2-7, with 7 bases matching TRBD2. The CDR3 loop spans 15 amino acids. V trimming: 4 bases; J trimming: 2 bases; junction bases outside the gene matches: 8. Germline V gene data show CDR1 as MGHRA and CDR2 as YSYEKL. CDR3 region: CASSPGTTQPYEQYF. CDR3 DNA: TGCGCCAGCAGCCCTGGGACTACCCAACCCTACGAGCAGTACTTC.

The chain carries TRBV19 and TRBJ2-5; TRBD1 aligns across 10 bases. The end of the DNA aligns better with TRBJ2-7, so the J call may be wrong. The CDR3 is 14 amino acids. CDR1 is LNHDA and CDR2 is SQIVND in the germline V gene (reference sequence). CDR3 nucleotide sequence: TGTGCCAGTAGTAACCGGGACAGGGGATTCGAGCAGTACTTC. Its translation is CASSNRDRGFEQYF.

The chain links TRBV19 to TRBJ2-7, with D perhaps TRBD1 (5 bases). Germline V gene sequence: CDR1 LNHDA, CDR2 SQIVND (reference sequence). CDR3 length: 13 residues. Trimming removed 2 bases at V and 4 bases at J, with 9 bases between. The CDR3 sequence: CASSIQGQYEQYF. The CDR3 nucleotides are TGTGCCAGTAGTATACAGGGTCAGTACGAGCAGTACTTC.